This entry lists 15 T cell receptor beta chains sequenced from one sample in a study of blood T cells in healthy people across ages. A second PCR of roughly 7 to 11 cycles used a sample-barcoded 5' primer and a J-beta primer mix. TCRdb fed the 5' RACE reads into MiXCR, producing one record per CDR3 protein. The data show about 670,000 distinct CDR3 sequences, with over 40% seen just once and 13% held by the top ten. The sequenced sample was blood. Receptors were obtained from a woman older than 75 in good health.

The gene calls are TRBV5-1 and TRBJ2-4, with D uncertain. Trimming pared 4 bases from V and 0 bases from J, leaving 14 bases between. CDR1 and CDR2 from the germline V gene are SGHRS and YFSETQ. CDR3 size: 16 residues. The CDR3 bases are TGCGCCAGCAGCCCTGCAGTCGGGTTAGCCAAAAACATTCAGTACTTC. This gives the protein CASSPAVGLAKNIQYF.

The chain combines TRBV20-1 with TRBJ1-4; 7 bases agree with TRBD1. The CDR3 is made up of 15 amino acids. Germline CDR1 DFQATT, CDR2 SNEGSKA (reference sequence). V lost 6 bases to trimming and J lost 4 bases; unmatched junction nucleotides: 11. This CDR3 reads CSAHVGGGLNEKLFF. CDR3 sequence (DNA): TGCAGTGCCCACGTGGGAGGGGGCCTTAATGAAAAACTGTTTTTT.

On this clonotype: A read error is possible here, since a much larger clone lies one base away. This chain uses TRBV20-1 with TRBJ2-7, with D hard to call. Germline V CDR1 and CDR2: DFQATT, SNEGSKA (reference sequence). The V end was cut by 0 bases, the J end by 7 bases, with 16 bases between. This CDR3 contains 14 residues. CDR3 in amino acids: CSARDSGLDNEQYF. DNA for the CDR3: TGCAGTGCTAGAGATAGTGGTCTCGACAATGAGCAGTACTTC.

This clonotype was counted only a few times. This chain uses TRBV5-1 with TRBJ2-1; D is possibly TRBD2 (5 bases). Trimming shortened V by 5 bases and J by 0 bases, and 12 bases separated the two germline ends. CDR1 and CDR2 (germline): SGHRS, YFSETQ. This CDR3 spans 15 amino acids. CDR3 in amino acids: CASRPAGGSYNEQFF. DNA for the CDR3: TGCGCCAGCAGGCCCGCAGGAGGCTCCTACAATGAGCAGTTCTTC. The whole variable domain, remainder taken from reference TRBV5-1 and TRBJ2-1, is KAGVTQTPRYLIKTRGQQVTLSCSPISGHRSVSWYQQTPGQGLQFLFEYFSETQRNKGNFPGRFSGRQFSNSRSEMNVSTLELGDSALYLCASRPAGGSYNEQFFGPGTRLTVL.

This chain uses TRBV20-1 with TRBJ2-6, with 7 bases that match TRBD1. This CDR3 contains 15 residues. J was trimmed by 2 bases and V by 6 bases; bases with no gene match: 7. The germline CDR1 and CDR2 sequences are DFQATT and SNEGSKA (reference sequence). CDR3 in DNA: TGCAGTGCCCCGGACAGGCGTCCTGGGGCCAACGTCCTGACTTTC. This translates into CSAPDRRPGANVLTF.

This clonotype was picked up many times. The chain is built from TRBV21-1 and TRBJ1-6; the D call of TRBD1 is as the table states it, not checked on the DNA. TRBV21-1 is tagged as a pseudogene. The CDR3 sequence is 15 residues long. CDR3 nucleotides: TGTGCCAGCAGAACAGGGGCGGGAAGTAGTTCACCCCTCCACTTT. Amino acids: CASRTGAGSSSPLHF.

Concerning this clonotype itself: This could be a read error, since a much larger clone is one nucleotide away. The genes are TRBV6-6 and TRBJ1-1; D is perhaps TRBD1 (6 bases). This CDR3 is 14 amino acids long. From germline, CDR1 is MNHNY and CDR2 SVGAGI (reference sequence). The CDR3 protein is CAGSYKGVSTEAFF. As DNA, the CDR3 is TGTGCCGGCAGTTATAAGGGGGTGAGCACTGAAGCTTTCTTT.

This clonotype appeared many times. The V gene is TRBV20-1, the J gene TRBJ1-2; D might be TRBD1 (5 bases). This CDR3 region has 13 residues. V was cut by 3 bases and J by 4 bases, with 12 bases left in between. Germline V gene data show CDR1 as DFQATT and CDR2 as SNEGSKA (reference sequence). In DNA form, the CDR3 reads TGCAGTGCTAGCAGGGCCCAAGGCTATGGCTACACCTTC. The encoded protein is CSASRAQGYGYTF.

About this clonotype itself: A clone one base away is much larger, so this may be a read error. The rearrangement links TRBV20-1 to TRBJ2-1; the D is unclear. This CDR3 region has 13 residues. CDR1 and CDR2 (germline): DFQATT, SNEGSKA (reference sequence). Trimming took off 6 bases at V and 13 bases at J, with 22 bases between the two ends. CDR3 loop: CSAPPTRQETQFF. DNA for the CDR3: TGCAGTGCCCCTCCTACGCGGCAAGAGACCCAGTTCTTC.

This sequence joins TRBV29-1 and TRBJ2-5; D unclear. Germline V gene data show CDR1 as SQVTM and CDR2 as ANQGSEA. V lost 8 bases to trimming and J lost 11 bases, with 18 bases between them. The CDR3 consists of 11 residues. The CDR3: CSPVENNEQYF. The DNA of the CDR3 is TGCAGCCCCGTGGAGAACAATGAGCAGTACTTC.

Worth noting for this clonotype: A clone one base away is much larger, so this may be a read error. The chain joins TRBV9 to TRBJ2-7; 12 positions agree with TRBD2. The CDR3 loop spans 14 amino acids. V dropped 3 bases and J dropped 8; count of bases not matched to a gene: 6. Germline V lookup: CDR1 SGDLS, CDR2 YYNGEE. CDR3 sequence: CASSAALAGGKQYF. The CDR3 region has the DNA TGTGCCAGCAGCGCGGCGCTAGCGGGAGGGAAGCAGTACTTC.

V gene TRBV10-3 combines with J gene TRBJ2-3, with D possibly TRBD1 on 5 matching bases. Germline CDR1 and CDR2: ENHRY and SYGVKD. This CDR3 is 13 amino acids long. The germline V and J ends were trimmed by 11 bases and 2 bases, with 14 bases remaining between them. CDR3 nucleotides: TGTGCCTCCGATAGGGGTCCCACAGATACGCAGTATTTT. Its protein is CASDRGPTDTQYF.

The table lists this clonotype with many counts. For the CDR3, the DNA is TGCGCCAGCAGTGTTCTAGCGGGAGTCGGCGAGCAGTACTTC. Its protein product is CASSVLAGVGEQYF. The J gene is TRBJ2-7, the V gene TRBV5-1, with TRBD2 identical over 10 bases. The CDR3 loop spans 14 amino acids. Germline-derived CDR1 and CDR2 are SGHRS and YFSETQ. V was pared by 5 bases and J by 6 bases, with 8 bases of the junction left unmatched. Using reference TRBV5-1 and TRBJ2-7 for the parts outside the CDR3, the full variable domain is KAGVTQTPRYLIKTRGQQVTLSCSPISGHRSVSWYQQTPGQGLQFLFEYFSETQRNKGNFPGRFSGRQFSNSRSEMNVSTLELGDSALYLCASSVLAGVGEQYFGPGTRLTVT.

The chain combines TRBV24-1 with TRBJ2-3; the D gene is possibly TRBD2 (6 bases). Trimming removed 8 bases at V and 2 bases at J, with 10 bases between. Germline V gives CDR1 KGHDR, CDR2 SFDVKD. This CDR3 region has 13 residues. For the CDR3, the DNA is TGTGCCACCAATCCGGGAGACACAGATACGCAGTATTTT. Its protein is CATNPGDTDTQYF.

DNA of the CDR3: TGTGCCAGCAGCCCACCTTCCTTCACCGGGGAGCTGTTTTTT. Amino acid sequence: CASSPPSFTGELFF. The chain links TRBV16 to TRBJ2-2; D ambiguous. This CDR3 region has 14 residues. V shed 4 bases and J shed 4 bases, with 10 bases lying between them. Germline loops: CDR1 KGHSY, CDR2 FQNENV.